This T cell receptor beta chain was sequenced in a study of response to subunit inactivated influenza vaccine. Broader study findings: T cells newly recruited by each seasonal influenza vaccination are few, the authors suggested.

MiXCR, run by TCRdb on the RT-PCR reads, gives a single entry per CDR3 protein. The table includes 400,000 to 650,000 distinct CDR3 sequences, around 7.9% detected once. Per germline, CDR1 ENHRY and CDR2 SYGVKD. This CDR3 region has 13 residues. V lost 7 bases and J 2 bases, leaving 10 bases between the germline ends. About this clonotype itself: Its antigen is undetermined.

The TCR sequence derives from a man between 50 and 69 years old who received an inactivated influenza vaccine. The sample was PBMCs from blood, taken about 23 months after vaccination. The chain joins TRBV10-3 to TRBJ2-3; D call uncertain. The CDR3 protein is CAINSQDTDTQYF. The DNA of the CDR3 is TGTGCCATCAACTCCCAAGACACAGATACGCAGTATTTT.